This T cell receptor beta chain was profiled in a study of blood T cells in healthy people across ages (dated by TCRdb to the mid-2010s). Study-level background: In model experiments, roughly one uniquely barcoded TCR beta cDNA molecule per two T cells was captured by template switching. The donors were divided into four age groups: young (average about 15 years), middle-aged (approximately 39), aged (around 59) and long-lived (roughly 88). Using deep sequencing normalized with unique cDNA molecular identifiers, the study measured how TCR beta repertoire diversity changes with age. Using the same blood draw, the study looked at two additional independent replicas of 1 million unique cDNA reads for two donors, one aged 18 to 29 and the other aged 80 or older. To avoid experimental bias, donors of different ages were randomly spread across the sequencing lanes.

Systemically healthy Caucasian individuals from Russia, some 40 in total and aged 6 to 90 years, were included as donors. Each donor gave ten milliliters of peripheral blood, drawn into EDTA-treated Vacutainer tubes. Ficoll-Paque density-gradient centrifugation was used to isolate PBMCs, with at least 7 million obtained per sample. Trizol reagent was used to extract total RNA from PBMCs, with at least 6 micrograms per sample. For every donor, an aliquot of PBMCs went through flow cytometry to measure the percentages of naive CD45RAhigh/CD27high T cells. Broader findings and caveats from the paper: The CMV infection status of donors was not known, potentially confounding age-related changes in expanded clonotypes. Conclusive comparison of naive and antigen-experienced compartments was prevented by the profiling of bulk unsorted PBMCs. Compared with the aged group, the long-lived group had more naive CD4+ T cells, fewer expanded clones and increased TCR diversity, suggesting age selection. A strong correlation was found between observed TCR beta diversity and the percentage of naive T cells measured by flow cytometry. Total diversity estimates from one million sequenced T cells were considered lower bounds and underestimates. As age increased, observed TCR beta diversity per million T cells dropped in a roughly linear way, and a significant reduction was already evident by age about 40.

A remark on this clonotype: Its antigen has not been determined. It has no much larger one-base neighbor in the sample; base qualities were not kept.

V was cut back by 3 bases and J by 6 bases, leaving a gap of 13 bases between them. The CDR3 sequence holds 14 residues, the cysteine and phenylalanine included. Left in the record is the CDR3 DNA by itself, 42 bases read in frame from the first base. According to the germline V gene, CDR1 reads MGHRA and CDR2 reads YSYEKL. The library was generated by 5' RACE. TCRdb shows the sequencer as Illumina HiSeq 2500. A second about 7 to 11 cycle PCR used a sample-barcoded 5' primer and a J-beta primer mix. Each TCR beta cDNA molecule received a unique molecular identifier from a template-switch 5' adaptor carrying 12 random nucleotides. Each sample yielded at least 2.5 million CDR3-containing paired-end reads. All of the RNA was converted into first-strand cDNA using the Mint cDNA synthesis kit, with a TRBC-specific oligonucleotide serving as the primer. Following uracil-DNA glycosylase treatment, a first 18-cycle PCR with universal primers M1SS and BC2_uni_R was performed on all cDNA. The paper's data handling went like this. Each sample was normalized by randomly selecting 1 million high-quality reads, each carrying a distinct molecular identifier. Instead of being binned into consensus sequences, reads with shared molecular identifiers were discarded. CDR3 identification, clonotype clustering and error correction used MiTCR with a Q25 quality threshold and the strictest error-elimination algorithm. A nonparametric unseen species model with Euler transformation was used to estimate a lower bound on total TCR beta diversity. In TCRdb, the public reads were trimmed at Q25 with fastp and aligned with MiXCR, with productive beta chains retained. CDR3 protein duplicates are merged, each entry listing the most common genes and DNA. What appears here as the V and J calls and clone size reflects TCRdb's work, not the paper's. The sample yields 1.5 million to 2 million distinct CDR3 sequences; approximately 28% were counted once. The ten largest clones add up to roughly 8.2% of the sample.

Sequencing used blood. The sequence joins TRBV4-1 to TRBJ2-3; the D element might be TRBD1 or TRBD2, as each aligns at 7 bases. The sequence came from a woman in her twenties or thirties in good health. CDR3 region: CASSHPGGGDTQYF. The DNA reads as follows: TGCGCCAGCAGCCACCCAGGGGGGGGCGATACGCAGTATTTT.